This TCR beta chain is drawn from a study of vaccination effects on CD4 cells after COVID-19. Study as a whole: Vaccination of participants consisted of two doses of either the BNT162b2 or mRNA-1273 vaccine. General study points: From healthy vaccinees, only 1 of 255 vaccine-induced clones also reacted to common cold coronaviruses.

TCRdb's table, derived via immunoSEQ multiplex PCR, lists solely in-frame clones and lacks some. The sample has about 24,000 clones, around 74% seen once; the top ten hold roughly 3.4%. As for this clone: Its antigen is undetermined.

V lost 7 bases and J lost 6, with 9 bases in between. Germline lookup yields CDR1 WNHNN and CDR2 SYGVQD (reference sequence). There are 12 residues in the CDR3. Pools of viral peptides were used by the ViraFEST assay to expand antigen-specific CD4+ T cells ahead of sequencing. Following culture for roughly 10 days, CD4+ T cells were isolated. Testing of the vaccine recipients showed negative nucleocapsid antibodies and no prior SARS-CoV-2 infection. The rearrangement uses TRBV10-1 and TRBJ2-2; a possible D gene is TRBD2 (6 bases). The sequencing used CD4+ T cells from PBMCs cultured with SARS-CoV-2 spike peptides, collected before COVID-19 vaccination. This receptor was obtained from a human donor who received a COVID-19 vaccine. Here the CDR3 DNA reads TGCGCCAGCACCGGAGGGTCCGGGGAGCTGTTTTTT. It encodes CASTGGSGELFF.